The source of this TCR beta chain is a study of blood T cell repertoires in COVID-19. Study context: Both acute and convalescent COVID-19 samples were obtained from the United States, Italy and Spain. PBMCs, B-cell-depleted T cells, or T cells provided the cDNA or gDNA that made up the material.

Seattle patients were enrolled during active infection and followed longitudinally. The CDR3 totals 13 residues. The V and J ends lost 5 bases and 6 bases, in that order; junction bases with no gene match: 6. Looked up from germline, CDR1 is SGHKS and CDR2 is YYEKEE (reference sequence). As handled by the study authors: Scientists estimated how many nucleated cells there were by amplifying reference gene primers. Sequenced by immunoSEQ multiplex PCR; TCRdb stores in-frame clones only, minus some. Clone size and the V and J calls come from that table; the DNA yielded D and trimming. The repertoire holds about 480,000 clones, about 88% seen once, with roughly 0.92% in the top ten.

The material sequenced was peripheral blood. The TCR was taken from a man between 18 and 35 years old with COVID-19, enrolled during active disease. The V call is TRBV5-5, the J call TRBJ1-1, with 8 positions matching TRBD1. The CDR3 DNA reads as TGTGCCAGCAGAAACGACAGGGGCGCTGAAGCTTTCTTT. Its translation: CASRNDRGAEAFF.